The 32 T cell receptor beta chains reported below all come from one sample, sequenced in a study of T-cell reconstitution after alpha-beta-depleted transplantation in children. The TCRbeta library was prepared with unique molecular identifiers. One entry per CDR3 protein, called by TCRdb with MiXCR from the PCR reads. The sample lists roughly 400,000 distinct CDR3 sequences; about 20% were seen once. Sequences were derived from PBMCs from the stem cell graft donor, sampled from the stem cell graft. The receptor set was obtained from a human donor who donated a stem cell graft to a child with acute myeloid leukemia.

This clonotype has only a few counts. This chain connects TRBV7-6 to TRBJ2-1, with a tentative D call TRBD1 (6 bases). Germline loops: CDR1 SGHVS, CDR2 FNYEAQ. V shed 5 bases and J shed 0 bases, with 11 bases lying between them. The CDR3 length is 15 residues. The CDR3: CASSHRESSYNEQFF. DNA for the CDR3: TGTGCCAGCAGCCACAGGGAGTCCTCCTACAATGAGCAGTTCTTC.

The chain couples TRBV24-1 to TRBJ2-1; tentative D call: TRBD1 (6 bases). Trimming left V 4 bases short and J 0 bases short, with 9 bases between. CDR3 length: 15 residues. Germline CDR1 reads KGHDR; CDR2 reads SFDVKD. For the CDR3, the DNA is TGTGCCACCAGTGAGCTAGGGGGCTCCTACAATGAGCAGTTCTTC. Its translation: CATSELGGSYNEQFF.

J is TRBJ2-1 and V is TRBV5-1; TRBD2 aligns across 12 bases. The length of the CDR3 is 20 residues. CDR1 is SGHRS and CDR2 is YFSETQ in the germline V gene. V shed 3 bases, J shed 0 bases, and the junction held 13 bases outside the gene matches. The CDR3: CASSWPTPGLAGSSYNEQFF. DNA for the CDR3: TGCGCCAGCAGCTGGCCGACTCCGGGACTAGCGGGCAGCTCCTACAATGAGCAGTTCTTC.

This clonotype was observed many times. This chain links TRBV29-1 with TRBJ2-1; TRBD2 agrees at 10 bases. The junction had 2 bases not matched to a gene; V was cut back by 2 bases and J by 4 bases. Germline values: CDR1 SQVTM, CDR2 ANQGSEA. The CDR3 spans 14 residues. The CDR3: CSVEPAGGYNEQFF. CDR3 nucleotides: TGCAGCGTTGAACCAGCGGGAGGGTACAATGAGCAGTTCTTC.

The genes are TRBV28 and TRBJ1-1, with 8 bases lining up with TRBD1. The CDR3 runs 14 residues. Germline CDR1 MDHEN, CDR2 SYDVKM. Trimming removed 7 bases from V and 4 bases from J; junction bases left unmatched: 8. CDR3 amino acids: CASKGRGPVTEAFF. The CDR3 DNA follows: TGTGCCAGCAAGGGCAGGGGGCCTGTCACTGAAGCTTTCTTT.

This clonotype has just a few counts. The gene calls are TRBV7-9 and TRBJ2-1, with a tentative D call TRBD2 (6 bases). The CDR3 covers 17 residues. Trimming took 6 bases from V and 3 from J, leaving 21 bases between them. The germline gives CDR1 SEHNR, CDR2 FQNEAQ (reference sequence). The CDR3 nucleotides read TGTGCCAGCAGTCACCCGGCGGGGCTTTCCCTCTACAATGAGCAGTTCTTC. It is translated as CASSHPAGLSLYNEQFF.

In regard to this clonotype: The germline gene is not matched at one end of the junction; a read error may be the cause. The genes are TRBV12-3 or TRBV12-4 and TRBJ1-6, with D unclear. The CDR3 loop spans 16 amino acids. As DNA, the CDR3 is TGTGCCAGCAGTTTGAGACACACCGGGAATAAGTCACCCCTCCACTTT. Its translation: CASSLRHTGNKSPLHF.

This clonotype has a handful of counts. The chain couples TRBV19 to TRBJ1-5; D is unclear. Trimming cost V 2 bases and J 1 base, with 9 bases left between them. CDR1 is LNHDA, CDR2 SQIVND, per germline (reference sequence). The CDR3 runs to 15 residues. The CDR3 sequence is CASSIIFGSNQPQHF. CDR3 nucleotides: TGTGCCAGTAGTATAATCTTTGGCAGCAATCAGCCCCAGCATTTT.

V and J are TRBV4-2 and TRBJ2-5, with 12 bases lining up with TRBD2. The trim removed 1 base at V and 5 bases at J, leaving 5 bases unmatched. This CDR3 is 16 amino acids long. Germline CDR1 and CDR2: LGHNA and YNFKEQ. The DNA of the CDR3 is TGTGCCAGCAGCCAAGCGCTAGCGGGAGGGGAGGAGACCCAGTACTTC. The encoded protein is CASSQALAGGEETQYF.

In this sample, this clonotype turned up a few times. V usage is TRBV5-5 and J usage is TRBJ2-1, with D perhaps TRBD2 (5 bases). CDR3 length: 14 residues. Germline CDR1 SGHKS, CDR2 YYEKEE (reference sequence). Trimming removed 4 bases from V and 6 bases from J, with 14 bases in between. The chain's CDR3 is CASSARTAVNEQFF. DNA for the CDR3: TGTGCCAGCAGCGCTAGGACTGCGGTCAATGAGCAGTTCTTC.

This sequence joins TRBV27 and TRBJ2-7; 10 bases are a match to TRBD1. This CDR3 contains 15 residues. Germline trimming cut 5 bases from V and 5 bases from J; bases unmatched to any gene: 9. From germline, CDR1 is MNHEY and CDR2 SMNVEV (reference sequence). CDR3 protein: CASSPHRDRGDEQYF. The CDR3 region has the DNA TGTGCCAGCAGTCCGCACCGGGACAGGGGTGACGAGCAGTACTTC.

Turning to this clonotype: One junction end does not reproduce the germline sequence, and a read error may be involved. V is TRBV12-3 or TRBV12-4 and J is TRBJ2-1; D may correspond to TRBD1 or TRBD2 (5 bases each). This CDR3 is 13 amino acids long. CDR3 residues: CASSPGRFNELFF. CDR3 coding DNA: TGTGCCAGCAGTCCGGGACGTTTCAATGAGCTGTTCTTC.

In its sample, this clonotype was seen a few times. The J gene is TRBJ2-6, the V gene TRBV28; D perhaps matches TRBD1 (6 bases). V shed 5 bases and J shed 2 bases, with 10 bases lying between them. Germline V gene lookup returns CDR1 MDHEN and CDR2 SYDVKM. There are 15 residues in the CDR3. The CDR3 DNA reads as TGTGCCAGCAGTCCTACAGGGACTGGGGCCAACGTCCTGACTTTC. Residues: CASSPTGTGANVLTF.

This clonotype was seen at least ten times. This sequence joins TRBV20-1 and TRBJ2-7; unclear D gene. CDR3 length: 13 residues. The ends were cut back, 6 bases at V and 3 bases at J, with 15 bases in the middle. Looked up from germline, CDR1 is DFQATT and CDR2 is SNEGSKA (reference sequence). CDR3 residues: CSAEPTVNYEQYF. For the CDR3, the DNA is TGCAGTGCAGAACCGACCGTCAACTACGAGCAGTACTTC.

The chain uses TRBV4-2 and TRBJ1-1, with unresolved D. The germline V gene has CDR1 LGHNA and CDR2 YNFKEQ. Trimming left V 0 bases short and J 0 bases short, with 8 bases between. The CDR3 loop spans 15 amino acids. In DNA, the CDR3 is TGTGCCAGCAGCCAAGACCCAACAGTGAACACTGAAGCTTTCTTT. Its translation: CASSQDPTVNTEAFF.

This clonotype occurred many times. The CDR3 sequence is CSVEETGANEKLFF. CDR3 nucleotide sequence: TGCAGCGTTGAAGAGACAGGGGCTAATGAAAAACTGTTTTTT. The rearrangement joins TRBV29-1 to TRBJ1-4; TRBD1 aligns across 8 bases. In germline, CDR1 is SQVTM, CDR2 ANQGSEA. V trimming: 0 bases; J trimming: 3 bases; junction bases outside the gene matches: 0. The CDR3 runs to 14 residues.

In its sample, this clonotype was seen a few times. The chain has TRBV7-8 and TRBJ1-5; possible D gene TRBD1, 6 bases. Germline V lookup: CDR1 SGHVS, CDR2 FQNEAQ. The V and J ends lost 4 bases and 15 bases respectively, with 19 bases between them. This CDR3 spans 13 amino acids. The CDR3 reads CASSSGLTGAPHF. The CDR3 bases are TGTGCCAGCAGCTCAGGCCTGACAGGAGCCCCGCATTTT.

The V call is TRBV12-3 or TRBV12-4, the J call TRBJ1-1, with TRBD1 matching 10 bases. Trimming took 6 bases from V and 1 from J; bases not matched to a gene: 14. CDR3 length: 18 amino acids. This chain's CDR3 is CASSSRTGGRLGNTEAFF. The CDR3 coding sequence is TGTGCCAGCAGCTCCCGGACAGGGGGTCGCTTGGGGAACACTGAAGCTTTCTTT.

In this sample, this clonotype turned up a few times. The rearrangement uses TRBV28 and TRBJ1-1, with a weak D call TRBD1 (6 bases). The V end was cut by 5 bases, the J end by 1 base, with 14 bases between. Germline assignment: CDR1 MDHEN and CDR2 SYDVKM. The CDR3 is made up of 15 amino acids. The CDR3 nucleotides are TGTGCCAGCAGTGGAAGAACAGGGAAGAACACTGAAGCTTTCTTT. It specifies CASSGRTGKNTEAFF.

This clonotype was recorded a few times. The V gene is TRBV28, the J gene TRBJ2-7; TRBD1 is a possible D gene (6 bases). There are 13 residues in the CDR3. The V and J ends lost 8 bases and 3 bases respectively, with 14 bases between them. The germline gives CDR1 MDHEN, CDR2 SYDVKM. The CDR3 DNA follows: TGTGCCAGCGAACAGGGCATAGGCTACGAGCAGTACTTC. Translating it yields CASEQGIGYEQYF.

The chain recombines TRBV28 with TRBJ2-5; D may correspond to TRBD1 or TRBD2 (5 bases each). Trimming stripped 3 bases from V and 1 base from J, with 9 bases between. Germline V gene sequence: CDR1 MDHEN, CDR2 SYDVKM. There are 14 residues in the CDR3. The CDR3 loop is CASSLPGTQETQYF. In DNA form, the CDR3 reads TGTGCCAGCAGTTTGCCCGGGACCCAAGAGACCCAGTACTTC.

The chain joins TRBV7-8 to TRBJ2-1, with D possibly being TRBD1 (6 bases). The CDR3 is 13 amino acids. V was clipped by 3 bases and J by 5 bases, with 8 bases between them. Germline V gene sequence: CDR1 SGHVS, CDR2 FQNEAQ. CDR3 DNA sequence: TGTGCCAGCAGCTTCAACAGGGACAATGAGCAGTTCTTC. Encoded protein: CASSFNRDNEQFF.

The CDR3 sequence is CASSSTGKGIYEQYF. The CDR3 DNA is TGTGCCAGCAGCAGTACAGGGAAGGGGATCTACGAGCAGTACTTC. The chain combines TRBV7-9 with TRBJ2-7; tentative D call: TRBD1 (6 bases). The CDR3 runs 15 residues. Germline loops: CDR1 SEHNR, CDR2 FQNEAQ (reference sequence). Trimming left V 5 bases short and J 3 bases short, with 17 bases between. Using reference TRBV7-9 and TRBJ2-7 for the parts outside the CDR3, the full variable domain is DTGVSQNPRHKITKRGQNVTFRCDPISEHNRLYWYRQTLGQGPEFLTYFQNEAQLEKSRLLSDRFSAERPKGSFSTLEIQRTEQGDSAMYLCASSSTGKGIYEQYFGPGTRLTVT.

This rearrangement joins TRBV25-1 to TRBJ1-5; D is unclear. Trimming cost V 3 bases and J 4 bases, with 10 bases left between them. This CDR3 contains 14 residues. Germline-derived CDR1 and CDR2 are MGHDK and SYGVNS. The CDR3 sequence is CASSEFRVNQPQHF. The CDR3 DNA reads as TGTGCCAGCAGTGAGTTTAGGGTAAATCAGCCCCAGCATTTT. Variable domain in full (rest from reference TRBV25-1 and TRBJ1-5): EADIYQTPRYLVIGTGKKITLECSQTMGHDKMYWYQQDPGMELHLIHYSYGVNSTEKGDLSSESTVSRIRTEHFPLTLESARPSHTSQYLCASSEFRVNQPQHFGDGTRLSIL.

This chain uses TRBV12-3 or TRBV12-4 with TRBJ2-7, with D tentatively TRBD1 (6 bases). Trimming shortened V by 5 bases and J by 6 bases, and 20 bases separated the two germline ends. This CDR3 is 15 amino acids long. Here the CDR3 reads CASSPRGAWVGEQYF. The CDR3 DNA is TGTGCCAGCAGTCCCAGGGGCGCGTGGGTGGGCGAGCAGTACTTC.

The chain employs TRBV20-1 and TRBJ2-1; no clear D gene. V lost 3 bases to trimming and J lost 7 bases, with 13 bases between them. CDR1 DFQATT and CDR2 SNEGSKA come from the germline V gene (reference sequence). The CDR3 sequence is 13 residues long. This CDR3 reads CSARVPLANEQFF. In DNA form, the CDR3 reads TGCAGTGCTAGGGTCCCTTTGGCTAATGAGCAGTTCTTC.

This clonotype has only a few counts. V is TRBV6-2 or TRBV6-3 and J is TRBJ2-5, with D unclear. Germline V gives CDR1 MNHEY, CDR2 SVGEGT. Trimming took off 7 bases at V and 5 bases at J, with 8 bases between the two ends. There are 11 residues in the CDR3. Written as DNA, the CDR3 is TGTGCCAGCAACCAAGCGGAGACCCAGTACTTC. It specifies CASNQAETQYF.

V and J are TRBV5-1 and TRBJ2-1; the D gene is possibly TRBD1 (6 bases). The CDR3 loop spans 16 amino acids. Per the germline V gene, CDR1 is SGHRS and CDR2 is YFSETQ. V was shortened by 0 bases and J by 3 bases, with 13 bases between the two germline ends. CDR3 region: CASSLAGENNYNEQFF. In DNA, the CDR3 is TGCGCCAGCAGCTTGGCAGGGGAAAATAACTACAATGAGCAGTTCTTC.

This chain uses TRBV7-3 with TRBJ2-1, with D possibly being TRBD2 (6 bases). Germline CDR1 reads SGHTA; CDR2 reads FQGTGA. This CDR3 spans 14 amino acids. V lost 5 bases to trimming and J lost 4 bases, with 12 bases between them. DNA of the CDR3: TGTGCCAGCAGCCCGGGGGTTAATTACAATGAGCAGTTCTTC. Protein: CASSPGVNYNEQFF. Full variable domain (rest looked up from reference TRBV7-3 and TRBJ2-1): GAGVSQTPSNKVTEKGKYVELRCDPISGHTALYWYRQSLGQGPEFLIYFQGTGAADDSGLPNDRFFAVRPEGSVSTLKIQRTERGDSAVYLCASSPGVNYNEQFFGPGTRLTVL.

The chain is built from TRBV29-1 and TRBJ2-1; a weak D match, TRBD1 (6 bases). CDR1 is SQVTM, CDR2 ANQGSEA, per germline. The CDR3 runs 12 residues. With 3 bases removed from V and 8 bases from J, the gap between germline ends came to 11 bases. The CDR3: CSVEEAGDEQFF. As DNA, the CDR3 is TGCAGCGTTGAGGAGGCAGGGGATGAGCAGTTCTTC.

In its sample, this clonotype was seen many times. The chain links TRBV25-1 to TRBJ2-6; TRBD2 might be the D (6 bases). Between the trimmed V and J ends, which lost 2 bases and 4 bases, there was a span of 9 bases. The CDR3 sequence is 15 residues long. The germline gives CDR1 MGHDK, CDR2 SYGVNS. The CDR3 bases are TGTGCCAGCAGTGAAAGGAGGGCCGGGGCCAACGTCCTGACTTTC. The encoded protein is CASSERRAGANVLTF.

In its sample, this clonotype was seen a few times. The rearrangement joins TRBV12-3 or TRBV12-4 to TRBJ2-1; D is possibly TRBD1 (6 bases). The ends were cut back, 8 bases at V and 9 bases at J, with 20 bases in the middle. This CDR3 has 14 residues. The CDR3 region is CASGNHTGLGEQFF. In DNA form, the CDR3 reads TGTGCCAGCGGCAATCACACAGGGTTGGGTGAGCAGTTCTTC.